The entry below gives a single TCR beta chain sequence along with its context. What antigen it recognizes has not been identified. Per-nucleotide qualities are absent, and no much larger clonotype sits a single base away. The data were obtained in a study of blood T cell repertoires in COVID-19 (dated by TCRdb to the early 2020s). In the study overall: Recovered participants in ImmuneRACE Cohort 3 were defined as having two consecutive negative NP/OP PCR tests, clearance from a healthcare professional, or resolution of symptoms. The repertoires were made available in a free public database intended to serve as a resource for research on the immune response to SARS-CoV-2. The material from the prospective study consisted of cDNA or gDNA derived from T cells, B-cell-depleted T cells, or PBMCs. The collaborator samples originated in the United States, Italy and Spain and spanned the acute and convalescent phases of COVID-19. Subjects who had been exposed to COVID-19, were actively infected with it, or had recovered from it provided the deeply sampled blood TCRbeta repertoires that made up the dataset. Where available, HLA class I and class II types were taken from metadata supplied by the sample provider and were not determined by assay-based typing. The sample metadata nearly always contained a de-identified subject ID, COVID-19 status, age in years and sex. The samples were drawn from two sources: the first 160 participants of the ongoing ImmuneRACE study, and 1,000 to 1,500 subjects contributed by 6 global collaborators. On the study overall, not on this receptor specifically: The amount of clinical and demographic metadata varied by source and participant and was provided uncurated.

Participants in the prospective study were enrolled through a virtual design, were aged roughly 18 to 100 years, and lived in approximately 25 United States geographic areas. In the prospective study, cohorts were assigned on the basis of participant-reported clinical history obtained from a screening survey and a study questionnaire. Each participant in the prospective study had whole blood, serum and a nasopharyngeal or oropharyngeal swab collected by mobile phlebotomists. Additional blood draws and questionnaires over an approximately two-month period could optionally be provided by prospective study participants. Before DNA extraction, blood samples from the prospective study were shipped at room temperature or frozen. TCRbeta CDR3 regions were amplified from genomic DNA using the immunoSEQ Assay, a bias-controlled multiplex PCR. Processing in the source paper ran as follows. Within the assay, amplification of reference gene primers was used to estimate how many nucleated cells each sample contained. To quantify the absolute abundance of each unique TCRbeta CDR3 rearrangement, sequence reads were collapsed and filtered. For each sample, productive Simpson clonality was calculated as the square root of Simpson's diversity index across productive rearrangements. The immuneACCESS repertoire file appears here via TCRdb, limited to in-frame rearrangements. These files lack a portion of the clones; in checked studies, under half of the deficit traces to unresolved V genes, and the cause of the others is not known. V, J and clone size were drawn from that table, and D and trimming were deduced from the DNA. A total of around 360,000 clones appear in this sample, around 87% of them only once. The top ten clones comprise around 1.9% of the sample.

This clonotype was obtained from a man aged 35 to 55 in a cohort exposed to, infected with or recovered from COVID-19 (not recorded which). The sequenced material came from PBMCs or T cells enriched from blood (not recorded which).

The CDR3 protein is CASSLLGGDPMAKNIQYF. In nucleotides, the sequence is TGCGCCAGCAGCCTCCTGGGGGGGGACCCGATGGCCAAAAACATTCAGTACTTC. This chain is built from TRBV4-1 and TRBJ2-4; 7 bases in between match TRBD2. From the germline V gene, CDR1 is MGHRA and CDR2 is YSYEKL. From cysteine to phenylalanine, the CDR3 is 18 amino acids long. The CDR3 DNA has 54 bases and is translated from base 1. Unmatched junction bases come to 13, with V trimmed by 4 bases and J by 1 base.